Shown below are 32 T cell receptor beta chains from a single sample sequenced in a study of graft-versus-host responses after intestinal transplantation (dated by TCRdb to the early 2020s). Library generation was performed with the immunoSEQ multiplex PCR assay. TCRdb carries this immuneACCESS record with in-frame sequences only. Its versions omit some clonotypes, under half of them owing to an unresolved V gene in the studies checked, with the rest unexplained. The sample table lists under 30,000 clones, 90% to 95% of them with a count of one. Around 2% of the sample belongs to the ten largest clones. The sequencing used PBMCs, collected around 38 days after intestinal transplant. The origin of the receptors is a human patient who received an intestinal transplant, so some T cells may come from the graft donor.

This clone was counted once. The V call is TRBV19, the J call TRBJ1-5; D perhaps matches TRBD1 (5 bases). The length of the CDR3 is 14 residues. CDR1 and CDR2 (germline): LNHDA, SQIVND (reference sequence). Trimming removed 4 bases at V and 7 bases at J, with 14 bases between. The CDR3 sequence is CASSRGGWGQPQHF. For the CDR3, the DNA is TGTGCCAGTAGTAGGGGGGGGTGGGGACAGCCCCAGCATTTT. Variable domain in full (rest from reference TRBV19 and TRBJ1-5): DGGITQSPKYLFRKEGQNVTLSCEQNLNHDAMYWYRQDPGQGLRLIYYSQIVNDFQKGDIAEGYSVSREKKESFPLTVTSAQKNPTAFYLCASSRGGWGQPQHFGDGTRLSIL.

The DNA for the CDR3 is TGTGCCAGCGGTTGGGGGAGGGCCTACAATGAGCAGTTCTTC. This encodes CASGWGRAYNEQFF. The chain has TRBV27 and TRBJ2-1, with 7 nucleotides matching TRBD2. V was pared by 8 bases and J by 2 bases, with 6 bases of the junction left unmatched. The CDR3 length is 14 residues. CDR1 and CDR2 (germline): MNHEY, SMNVEV (reference sequence).

The chain is built from TRBV28 and TRBJ1-2, with 8 bases fitting TRBD1. This CDR3 has 12 amino acids. Looked up from germline, CDR1 is MDHEN and CDR2 is SYDVKM. J lost 6 bases, V lost 7 bases, and 4 bases had no gene match. The CDR3 DNA follows: TGTGCCAGCACCCAGGGGGCTCATGGCTACACCTTC. It translates to CASTQGAHGYTF.

The sample holds one count of this clone. The chain combines TRBV5-1 with TRBJ1-4; the D gene is possibly TRBD1 (5 bases). Trimming stripped 4 bases from V and 6 bases from J, with 13 bases between. This CDR3 comprises 14 residues. The V gene's germline CDR1 is SGHRS and CDR2 YFSETQ. The CDR3 DNA reads as TGCGCCAGCAGCCAACAGGTTGGGGATGAAAAACTGTTTTTT. Translating gives CASSQQVGDEKLFF. The full variable domain, with the rest looked up from reference TRBV5-1 and TRBJ1-4, is KAGVTQTPRYLIKTRGQQVTLSCSPISGHRSVSWYQQTPGQGLQFLFEYFSETQRNKGNFPGRFSGRQFSNSRSEMNVSTLELGDSALYLCASSQQVGDEKLFFGSGTQLSVL.

The genes are TRBV7-9 and TRBJ1-3, with D uncertain. The CDR3 is 16 residues long. V was cut by 1 base and J by 0 bases, with 10 bases left in between. The germline V gene encodes CDR1 SEHNR and CDR2 FQNEAQ (reference sequence). Here the CDR3 reads CASSLGSVFSGNTIYF. CDR3 DNA sequence: TGTGCCAGCAGCTTAGGCTCCGTCTTCTCTGGAAACACCATATATTTT.

The chain recombines TRBV6-1 with TRBJ1-6; perhaps TRBD1 as D (5 bases). Trimming left V 5 bases short and J 10 bases short, with 18 bases between. The CDR3 has 15 amino acids. Germline V CDR1 and CDR2: MNHNS, SASEGT. DNA of the CDR3: TGTGCCAGCAGTCAACCCTGGGGGGAGGGATCACCCCTCCACTTT. Protein: CASSQPWGEGSPLHF.

V is TRBV11-2 and J is TRBJ2-3, with D uncertain. From germline, CDR1 is SGHAT and CDR2 FQNNGV. Trimming stripped 2 bases from V and 5 bases from J, with 5 bases between. This CDR3 comprises 12 residues. The CDR3 sequence is CASSLKQDTQYF. As DNA, the CDR3 is TGTGCCAGCAGCTTAAAGCAAGATACGCAGTATTTT.

V is TRBV7-8 and J is TRBJ2-7; D is unresolved. V was clipped by 1 base and J by 3 bases, with 19 bases between them. In germline, CDR1 is SGHVS, CDR2 FQNEAQ. This CDR3 has 17 residues. In DNA, the CDR3 is TGTGCCAGCAGCTTAGACACTGAGTCCTTATACTACTACGAGCAGTACTTC. Protein sequence: CASSLDTESLYYYEQYF.

The chain recombines TRBV7-2 with TRBJ2-7; 9 bases line up with TRBD1. CDR3 length: 15 amino acids. V lost 1 base, J lost 4 bases, and 5 bases stayed unmatched. In germline, CDR1 is SGHTA, CDR2 FQGNSA. The CDR3 DNA reads as TGTGCCAGCAGCTTAGACAGGGGGCGTCGTTACGAGCAGTACTTC. It yields the protein CASSLDRGRRYEQYF.

The chain employs TRBV28 and TRBJ2-3; 9 nucleotides align to TRBD2. Unmatched junction bases numbered 14, after V lost 5 bases and J lost 2 bases. Germline CDR1 is MDHEN and CDR2 is SYDVKM. The CDR3 is made up of 18 amino acids. The CDR3 spells CASSPQVLAGPATDTQYF. CDR3 DNA: TGTGCCAGCAGTCCTCAGGTCCTAGCGGGACCTGCCACAGATACGCAGTATTTT.

CDR3 sequence reads: CASSLLRLAGRNQPTDYNEQFF. The CDR3 region has the DNA TGTGCCAGCTCATTATTGAGACTAGCGGGACGCAACCAACCAACCGACTACAATGAGCAGTTCTTC. The chain has TRBV18 and TRBJ2-1, with 11 bases lining up with TRBD2. Germline CDR1 is KGHSH and CDR2 is LQKENI. J was trimmed by 3 bases and V by 5 bases; bases with no gene match: 24. The CDR3 is made up of 22 amino acids.

The rearrangement joins TRBV5-6 to TRBJ2-2; D may be TRBD2 (5 bases). CDR3 length: 15 amino acids. Germline lookup yields CDR1 SGHDT and CDR2 YYEEEE. The V gene lost 4 bases and the J gene lost 0 bases, with 10 bases spanning the gap. CDR3 in amino acids: CASSRVGTNTGELFF. For the CDR3, the DNA is TGTGCCAGCAGCCGGGTCGGGACGAACACCGGGGAGCTGTTTTTT.

The rearrangement joins TRBV11-3 to TRBJ2-1, with 14 bases that match TRBD2. V lost 5 bases to trimming and J lost 0 bases; unmatched junction nucleotides: 0. Germline-derived CDR1 and CDR2 are SGHNT and YENEEA. The CDR3 covers 16 residues. The CDR3 sequence is CASSGTSGSSYNEQFF. CDR3 DNA: TGTGCCAGCAGCGGGACTAGCGGGAGCTCCTACAATGAGCAGTTCTTC.

The sample holds a few counts of this clone. The genes are TRBV5-6 and TRBJ2-7, with a possible D match to TRBD2 (6 bases). The germline CDR1 and CDR2 sequences are SGHDT and YYEEEE. V was pared by 4 bases and J by 9 bases, with 11 bases between. The CDR3 loop spans 11 amino acids. CDR3 sequence reads: CASSGGYGQYF. CDR3 in DNA: TGTGCCAGCAGCGGGGGGTATGGGCAGTACTTC.

The chain recombines TRBV9 with TRBJ2-3; D call uncertain. This CDR3 has 13 residues. Trimming removed 0 bases from V and 4 bases from J, with 6 bases in between. The V gene's germline CDR1 is SGDLS and CDR2 YYNGEE. This CDR3 reads CASSVVAADTQYF. The CDR3 bases are TGTGCCAGCAGCGTAGTGGCAGCAGATACGCAGTATTTT.

On this clone: The junction departs from germline at one end; a sequencing error may be responsible. The chain recombines TRBV9 with TRBJ2-5; possible D gene TRBD2, 5 bases. The CDR3 covers 15 residues. Germline CDR1 SGDLS, CDR2 YYNGEE. The CDR3, as DNA: TGTGCCAGCAGCGGCGGCGGGTCCCCCCAAGAGACCCTGTACTTC. Translation: CASSGGGSPQETLYF.

This clone appeared a single time. The chain recombines TRBV9 with TRBJ2-7; perhaps D is TRBD1 or TRBD2 (5 bases each). CDR3 length: 13 amino acids. The V gene's germline CDR1 is SGDLS and CDR2 YYNGEE. Trimming removed 4 bases at V and 4 bases at J, with 12 bases between. CDR3 sequence reads: CASSSFEGYEQYF. CDR3 nucleotides: TGTGCCAGCAGCTCTTTCGAGGGGTACGAGCAGTACTTC. Full variable domain (remainder filled in from reference TRBV9 and TRBJ2-7): DSGVTQTPKHLITATGQRVTLRCSPRSGDLSVYWYQQSLDQGLQFLIQYYNGEERAKGNILERFSAQQFPDLHSELNLSSLELGDSALYFCASSSFEGYEQYFGPGTRLTVT.

The genes are TRBV6-5 and TRBJ2-7; D perhaps matches TRBD2 (5 bases). There are 13 residues in the CDR3. V dropped 2 bases and J dropped 3 bases, with 8 bases sitting between them. The germline gives CDR1 MNHEY, CDR2 SVGAGI. The CDR3 sequence is CASSYAEGYEQYF. Here the CDR3 DNA reads TGTGCCAGCAGTTACGCCGAGGGCTACGAGCAGTACTTC.

The genes are TRBV6-6 and TRBJ2-3; D is perhaps TRBD1 or TRBD2 (5 bases each). The CDR3 runs to 15 residues. Germline V gene data show CDR1 as MNHNY and CDR2 as SVGAGI (reference sequence). The V end was cut by 0 bases, the J end by 2 bases, with 9 bases between. CDR3 residues: CASSYSMGTTDTQYF. The CDR3 DNA reads TGTGCCAGCAGTTACTCGATGGGGACCACAGATACGCAGTATTTT.

The rearrangement joins TRBV4-1 to TRBJ1-1; D is perhaps TRBD1 (5 bases). Per the germline V gene, CDR1 is MGHRA and CDR2 is YSYEKL. The V and J ends lost 1 base and 7 bases respectively, with 10 bases between them. CDR3 size: 13 residues. The CDR3 DNA reads TGCGCCAGCAGCCAAGCTGGAGGGGATGAAGCTTTCTTT. Translation gives CASSQAGGDEAFF.

This chain's CDR3 is CASSWGKGSNQPQHF. In nucleotides, the CDR3 is TGTGCCAGTAGCTGGGGGAAGGGTAGCAATCAGCCCCAGCATTTT. The chain is built from TRBV19 and TRBJ1-5; D might be TRBD1 (5 bases). Germline V gives CDR1 LNHDA, CDR2 SQIVND (reference sequence). CDR3 length equals 15 residues. V was shortened by 6 bases and J by 0 bases, with 12 bases between the two germline ends.

V gene TRBV29-1 combines with J gene TRBJ2-1, with 9 bases lining up with TRBD2. Per the germline V gene, CDR1 is SQVTM and CDR2 is ANQGSEA. The junction had 13 bases not matched to a gene; V was cut back by 3 bases and J by 4 bases. The CDR3 has 17 residues. The CDR3 DNA reads TGCAGCGTTGAGTACGGTTCGACTAGCGGAATTTACAATGAGCAGTTCTTC. Protein sequence: CSVEYGSTSGIYNEQFF.

The gene calls are TRBV27 and TRBJ2-1, with D maybe TRBD2 (5 bases). This CDR3 contains 16 residues. Trimming pared 4 bases from V and 4 bases from J, leaving 17 bases between. Germline CDR1 reads MNHEY; CDR2 reads SMNVEV (reference sequence). In DNA form, the CDR3 reads TGTGCCAGCAGTTCCATTATAGCGAGTAGTTACAATGAGCAGTTCTTC. Its translation: CASSSIIASSYNEQFF.

The V call is TRBV7-8, the J call TRBJ2-1; 7 bases line up with TRBD2. The J segment lost 6 bases and the V segment lost 2 bases, leaving 7 bases of the junction unmatched. Per germline, CDR1 SGHVS and CDR2 FQNEAQ. The CDR3 extends over 15 amino acids. The CDR3 spells CASSLKAGVINEQFF. CDR3 in DNA: TGTGCCAGCAGCTTAAAGGCGGGAGTCATCAATGAGCAGTTCTTC.

This clone was counted a single time. This chain links TRBV6-6 with TRBJ2-1, with no clear D. The CDR3 has 12 residues. The germline CDR1 and CDR2 sequences are MNHNY and SVGAGI (reference sequence). Trimming left V 4 bases short and J 9 bases short, with 10 bases between. This CDR3 reads CASSSLLGEQFF. The CDR3 DNA sequence: TGTGCCAGCAGTTCCTTGTTGGGTGAGCAGTTCTTC.

The chain has TRBV6-5 and TRBJ1-5; the match to TRBD1 covers 7 bases. Unmatched junction bases numbered 4, after V lost 5 bases and J lost 6 bases. Looked up from germline, CDR1 is MNHEY and CDR2 is SVGAGI. There are 13 residues in the CDR3. CDR3 loop: CASSATGPQPQHF. The CDR3 nucleotides read TGTGCCAGCAGTGCGACAGGGCCTCAGCCCCAGCATTTT.

The genes are TRBV5-1 and TRBJ2-7; maybe TRBD2 (5 bases). CDR1 and CDR2 from the germline V gene are SGHRS and YFSETQ. The CDR3 runs 13 residues. The V and J ends lost 2 bases and 7 bases respectively, with 13 bases between them. This chain's CDR3 is CASSLSGIWEQYF. CDR3 nucleotides: TGCGCCAGCAGCTTATCGGGGATTTGGGAGCAGTACTTC.

V and J are TRBV7-9 and TRBJ1-2; 8 nucleotides line up with TRBD1. Germline CDR1 is SEHNR and CDR2 is FQNEAQ (reference sequence). The CDR3 is 17 residues long. Germline trimming cut 5 bases from V and 0 bases from J; bases unmatched to any gene: 11. CDR3: CASSARDRPRANYGYTF. CDR3 coding DNA: TGTGCCAGCAGCGCCCGGGACAGGCCAAGGGCTAACTATGGCTACACCTTC.

The chain employs TRBV6-4 and TRBJ2-7, with 11 bases that match TRBD2. V lost 7 bases and J lost 7; bases outside the gene matches: 9. This CDR3 has 14 amino acids. The germline gives CDR1 MRHNA, CDR2 SNTAGT. The CDR3 is CASTPLAGEREQYF. In DNA form, the CDR3 reads TGTGCCAGCACCCCACTAGCGGGAGAGAGGGAGCAGTACTTC.

The chain is built from TRBV10-2 and TRBJ2-7, with no clear D. Germline CDR1 reads WSHSY; CDR2 reads SAAADI. The CDR3 covers 15 residues. With 4 bases removed from V and 4 bases from J, the gap between germline ends came to 17 bases. The CDR3 reads CASSGMWAAEYEQYF. The CDR3 DNA sequence: TGCGCCAGCAGTGGTATGTGGGCGGCAGAGTACGAGCAGTACTTC.

This chain connects TRBV11-2 to TRBJ2-7; D might be TRBD1 or TRBD2, each matching 5 bases. The length of the CDR3 is 16 residues. In germline, CDR1 is SGHAT, CDR2 FQNNGV. The germline V and J ends were trimmed by 4 bases and 3 bases, with 19 bases remaining between them. The CDR3 region is CASSSGTVWGLYEQYF. DNA for the CDR3: TGTGCCAGCAGCTCGGGGACCGTATGGGGTCTCTACGAGCAGTACTTC.

This clone was picked up a small number of times. The chain has TRBV6-5 and TRBJ1-1; D uncertain. V was shortened by 2 bases and J by 1 base, with 11 bases between the two germline ends. The CDR3 has 15 amino acids. Germline CDR1 is MNHEY and CDR2 is SVGAGI. In DNA, the CDR3 is TGTGCCAGCAGTTACGGGGAATTTTGGAACACTGAAGCTTTCTTT. It is translated as CASSYGEFWNTEAFF.